This T cell receptor beta chain was profiled in a study of beta chain features in type 1 diabetes. The study, taken as a whole, reports: Across all four CD4+ subsets, people with type 1 diabetes showed modestly shorter TCRB CDR3s. Whatever favoring of shorter templates PCR might show would apply equally to patients and controls. Lower insertion and higher deletion counts appeared at VDJ junctions in type 1 diabetes patients.

Sorting that relied on CD45RO/CCR7/CD25/CD127/CD95/CD27 yielded CD4+ naive, central memory, regulatory and stem cell-like memory cells. This clone was detected a few times. The antigen is undetermined. Of the isolated RNA, all was reverse transcribed, and so the sequenced material was expressed TCRB transcripts. Sequencing used immunoSEQ multiplex PCR; TCRdb keeps in-frame clones, though not all of them. The repertoire includes over 20,000 clones, around half of them detected once, and 0.3% sits in the top ten. Trimming shortened V by 4 bases and J by 5 bases, and 8 bases separated the two germline ends. Per germline, CDR1 GTSNPN and CDR2 SVGIG (reference sequence). This CDR3 comprises 12 residues.

The sequence came from a man in his thirties or forties with type 1 diabetes. Sequencing was performed on stem cell memory CD4+ T cells from blood. The chain links TRBV30 to TRBJ2-2; perhaps TRBD2 as D (5 bases). The CDR3 nucleotides are TGTGCCTGGACTCGGGGAACCGGGGAGCTGTTTTTT. As protein: CAWTRGTGELFF.